Listed here are 15 T cell receptor beta chains from one sample, sequenced in a study of regulatory T cells in long-lasting Graves disease. Noted time point: newly diagnosed GD, antithyroid drugs for less than 3 months. RNA isolated from PBMCs was used to make the TCR library. In building TCR beta libraries, iRepertoire HTBI primers were used together with Arm-PCR of CDR3 regions. MiXCR was run by TCRdb on the multiplex PCR reads, yielding one entry per CDR3 protein. The sample contains 440,000 or so distinct CDR3 sequences, about a sixth of which appear only once. The data also belong to a second study, concerning T cells in Graves' hyperthyroidism and ophthalmopathy.

Sequencing was performed on peripheral blood mononuclear cells (PBMCs), taken at new diagnosis, from a patient treated with antithyroid drugs. These receptors all come from a woman aged 25-40 years with Graves disease.

The CDR3 DNA reads TGTGCCATCAGTAACCCCGAGCGGGAGGGCTACAATGAGCAGTTCTTC. Translation: CAISNPEREGYNEQFF. This chain connects TRBV10-3 to TRBJ2-1, with 10 bases identical to TRBD2. Per germline, CDR1 ENHRY and CDR2 SYGVKD. V shed 5 bases, J shed 3 bases, and the junction held 7 bases outside the gene matches. The CDR3 consists of 16 residues.

CDR3 sequence: CSVATGSGGPYGYTF. The CDR3, as DNA: TGCAGCGTCGCGACAGGCTCAGGGGGGCCCTATGGCTACACCTTC. The J gene is TRBJ1-2, the V gene TRBV29-1; 7 nucleotides align to TRBD1. Germline loops: CDR1 SQVTM, CDR2 ANQGSEA. J lost 4 bases, V lost 6 bases, and 14 bases had no gene match. There are 15 residues in the CDR3.

This clonotype was seen just once. The J gene is TRBJ2-2, the V gene TRBV27; weak D call: TRBD2 (7 bases). Per the germline V gene, CDR1 is MNHEY and CDR2 is SMNVEV (reference sequence). V was cut by 5 bases and J by 3 bases, with 10 bases left in between. This CDR3 is 14 amino acids long. The CDR3 reads CASSEGGDTGELFF. Here the CDR3 DNA reads TGTGCCAGCAGTGAAGGGGGGGACACCGGGGAGCTGTTTTTT.

This clonotype was counted ten times or more. The genes are TRBV6-2 or TRBV6-3 and TRBJ2-7, with TRBD2 matching over 12 bases. The CDR3 loop spans 17 amino acids. The V gene end was trimmed by 4 bases and the J gene end by 3 bases; junction bases not matched to a gene: 10. The germline gives CDR1 MNHEY, CDR2 SVGEGT. The CDR3: CASSFPLTSGSSYEQYF. In nucleotides, the CDR3 is TGTGCCAGCAGTTTCCCCCTGACTAGCGGGAGTAGCTACGAGCAGTACTTC.

This clonotype has a count of ten or more. This chain joins TRBV7-2 and TRBJ2-7; a weak D match, TRBD2 (5 bases). Between the trimmed V and J ends, which lost 5 bases and 1 base, there was a span of 12 bases. The CDR3 extends over 14 amino acids. Germline CDR1 and CDR2: SGHTA and FQGNSA. CDR3 sequence: CASSRTTSSYEQYF. CDR3 nucleotide sequence: TGTGCCAGCAGCCGCACCACTAGTTCCTACGAGCAGTACTTC.

Many counts were recorded for this clonotype. This CDR3 is CASSQQGGTYEKLFF. The CDR3 DNA follows: TGTGCCAGCAGTCAACAGGGAGGGACATACGAAAAACTGTTTTTT. J is TRBJ1-4 and V is TRBV2; D is perhaps TRBD1 (6 bases). Germline lookup yields CDR1 SNHLY and CDR2 FYNNEI. Trimming left V 5 bases short and J 8 bases short, with 18 bases between. CDR3 length: 15 amino acids.

This clonotype was seen a handful of times. DNA for the CDR3: TGCGCCAGCAGCTCTCCAGGGCGCGCAGATACGCAGTATTTT. Protein product: CASSSPGRADTQYF. The J gene is TRBJ2-3, the V gene TRBV5-1; D is possibly TRBD1 (5 bases). Deletions cut 3 bases from V and 4 bases from J, with 12 bases between. This CDR3 is built from 14 residues. Looked up from germline, CDR1 is SGHRS and CDR2 is YFSETQ.

This rearrangement joins TRBV18 to TRBJ2-5, with a tentative D call TRBD2 (5 bases). Per germline, CDR1 KGHSH and CDR2 LQKENI. V gave up 0 bases and J gave up 13 bases, with 18 bases separating them. The CDR3 totals 14 residues. CDR3 bases: TGTGCCAGCTCACCACCCGGACTGCAAGAGATCCCGTACTTC. Residues: CASSPPGLQEIPYF.

This clonotype was counted at least ten times. In nucleotides, the CDR3 is TGTGCCAGCGGCAGTAGCGGTAGCAATCAGCCCCAGCATTTT. It codes for CASGSSGSNQPQHF. The chain carries TRBV6-1 and TRBJ1-5; D remains ambiguous. This CDR3 is 14 amino acids long. Germline assignment: CDR1 MNHNS and CDR2 SASEGT. V was cut by 8 bases and J by 0 bases, with 11 bases left in between.

This chain connects TRBV7-2 to TRBJ2-1; D not resolved. The CDR3 consists of 14 residues. Trimming cost V 3 bases and J 7 bases, with 13 bases left between them. Germline loops: CDR1 SGHTA, CDR2 FQGNSA. The CDR3 protein is CASSLLSLGNEQFF. The DNA of the CDR3 is TGTGCCAGCAGCTTGCTCTCCTTAGGGAATGAGCAGTTCTTC.

For this clonotype: A read error may be the cause here, since a much bigger clone is one base away. This rearrangement joins TRBV7-8 to TRBJ2-5, with D perhaps matching TRBD2 (7 bases). The germline V gene encodes CDR1 SGHVS and CDR2 FQNEAQ. Trimming left V 3 bases short and J 2 bases short, with 16 bases between. This CDR3 has 16 amino acids. CDR3 bases: TGTGCCAGCAGCTTTGGGGGGGGAGGGGGTCAAGAGACCCAGTACTTC. This sequence encodes CASSFGGGGGQETQYF.

This clonotype came up a few times. The junction departs from germline at one end; a sequencing error may be responsible. V gene TRBV7-3 combines with J gene TRBJ2-1, with D tentatively TRBD2 (6 bases). Germline CDR1 SGHTA, CDR2 FQGTGA. The CDR3 spans 14 residues. The CDR3 nucleotides read TGTGCCAGCAGCCCTTCTAGCGCCTACAATGGGCAGTTCTTC. Amino acids: CASSPSSAYNGQFF.

There are many counts of this clonotype. The chain has TRBV5-6 and TRBJ1-1, with D possibly being TRBD1 (5 bases). Between the trimmed V and J ends, which lost 4 bases and 11 bases, there was a span of 24 bases. Germline CDR1 and CDR2: SGHDT and YYEEEE. The CDR3 loop spans 15 amino acids. The CDR3, as DNA: TGTGCCAGCAGCGGGGGTGGTAACCAGGGCTCCTGGGCTTTCTTT. Its protein product is CASSGGGNQGSWAFF.

This clonotype was detected many times. This chain joins TRBV6-2 or TRBV6-3 and TRBJ1-2; 7 nucleotides line up with TRBD1. The J segment lost 7 bases and the V segment lost 2 bases, leaving 10 bases of the junction unmatched. Germline values: CDR1 MNHEY, CDR2 SVGEGT. The CDR3 spans 15 residues. The DNA for the CDR3 is TGTGCCAGCAGTTACCTTGCAGGGGGAGACTCTGGCTACACCTTC. Encoded protein: CASSYLAGGDSGYTF.

This clonotype was recorded many times. V usage is TRBV3-1 and J usage is TRBJ2-7, with 7 nucleotides matching TRBD1. Germline V gene lookup returns CDR1 LGHDT and CDR2 YNNKEL (reference sequence). The CDR3 has 14 amino acids. The junction had 4 bases not matched to a gene; V was cut back by 1 base and J by 4 bases. CDR3 coding DNA: TGTGCCAGCAGCCAAGCAAGGGGGCCTTACGAGCAGTACTTC. It yields the protein CASSQARGPYEQYF.